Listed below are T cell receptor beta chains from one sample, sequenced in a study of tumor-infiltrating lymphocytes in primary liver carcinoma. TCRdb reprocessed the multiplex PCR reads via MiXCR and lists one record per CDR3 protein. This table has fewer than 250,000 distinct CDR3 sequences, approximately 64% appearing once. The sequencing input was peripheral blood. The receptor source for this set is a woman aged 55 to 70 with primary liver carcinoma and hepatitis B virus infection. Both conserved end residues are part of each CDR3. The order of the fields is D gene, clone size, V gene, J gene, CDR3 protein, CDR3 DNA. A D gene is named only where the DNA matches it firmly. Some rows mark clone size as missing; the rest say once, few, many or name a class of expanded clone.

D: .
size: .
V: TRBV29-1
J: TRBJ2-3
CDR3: CNVEPSTDTQYF
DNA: TGCAACGTTGAACCTAGCACAGATACGCAGTATTTT

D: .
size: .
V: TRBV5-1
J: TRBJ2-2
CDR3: CASGLMVGPPVAELFF
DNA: TGCGCCAGCGGCTTAATGGTGGGGCCGCCCGTCGCGGAGCTGTTTTTT

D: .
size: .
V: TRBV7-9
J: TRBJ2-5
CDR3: CASSLSRGEETQYF
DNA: TGTGCCAGCAGCTTATCCAGGGGAGAAGAGACCCAGTACTTC

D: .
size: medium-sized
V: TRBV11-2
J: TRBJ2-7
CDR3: CASSFNRGTSYEQYF
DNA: TGTGCCAGCAGCTTTAATCGGGGAACCTCCTACGAGCAGTACTTC

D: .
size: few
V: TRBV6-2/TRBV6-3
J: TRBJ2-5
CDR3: CASSYLGYETQYF
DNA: TGTGCCAGCAGTTACCTGGGCTATGAGACCCAGTACTTC

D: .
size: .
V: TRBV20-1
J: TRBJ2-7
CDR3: CSADGGVNLYEQYF
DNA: TGCAGTGCCGATGGAGGGGTCAACCTCTACGAGCAGTACTTC

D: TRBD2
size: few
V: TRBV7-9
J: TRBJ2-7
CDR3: CASSLAGPRTSGGMYF
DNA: TGTGCCAGCAGCTTAGCGGGGCCGCGGACTAGCGGAGGAATGTACTTC

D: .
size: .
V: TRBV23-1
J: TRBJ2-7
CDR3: CASSQPRIRDTSYEQYF
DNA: TGCGCCAGCAGTCAACCTAGAATCAGGGACACCTCCTACGAGCAGTACTTC

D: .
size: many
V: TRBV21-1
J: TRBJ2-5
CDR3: CASSKASGAGETQYF
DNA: TGTGCCAGCAGCAAAGCGTCGGGCGCCGGGGAGACCCAGTACTTC

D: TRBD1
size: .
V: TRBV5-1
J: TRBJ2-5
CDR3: CASSTHDRGKYETQYF
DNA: TGCGCCAGCAGCACACATGACAGGGGAAAGTATGAGACCCAGTACTTC

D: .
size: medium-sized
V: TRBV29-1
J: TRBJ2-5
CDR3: CSVPPDRGGQETQYF
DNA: TGCAGCGTTCCCCCTGACAGGGGAGGGCAAGAGACCCAGTACTTC

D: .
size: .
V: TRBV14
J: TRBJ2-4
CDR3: CASSSLGDAKNIQYF
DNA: TGTGCCAGCAGTTCCTTGGGGGACGCCAAAAACATTCAGTACTTC

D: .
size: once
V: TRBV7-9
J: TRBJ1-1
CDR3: CVSSPPGDTEAFF
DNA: TGTGTCAGCAGCCCGCCTGGCGACACTGAAGCTTTCTTT

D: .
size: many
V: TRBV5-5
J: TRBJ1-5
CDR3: CASSLAGGGRSNQPQHF
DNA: TGTGCCAGCAGCTTGGCCGGGGGGGGCCGAAGCAATCAGCCCCAGCATTTT

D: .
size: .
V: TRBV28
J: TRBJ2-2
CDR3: CAGVGRSNIGELFF
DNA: TGTGCCGGGGTAGGGCGTTCGAACATCGGGGAGCTGTTTTTT

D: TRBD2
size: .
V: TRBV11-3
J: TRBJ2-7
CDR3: CASSADSGKGGEQYF
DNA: TGTGCCAGCAGCGCCGACAGCGGGAAGGGCGGCGAGCAGTACTTC

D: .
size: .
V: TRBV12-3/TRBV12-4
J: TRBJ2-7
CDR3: CASSLSSVREQYF
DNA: TGTGCCAGTAGTTTAAGCTCAGTACGCGAGCAGTACTTC

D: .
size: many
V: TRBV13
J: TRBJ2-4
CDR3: CASSLRLGAKNIQYF
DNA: TGTGCCAGCAGCTTACGATTGGGGGCCAAAAACATTCAGTACTTC

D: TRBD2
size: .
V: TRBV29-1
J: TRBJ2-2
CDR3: CSVTGGLNTGELSF
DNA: TGCAGCGTTACGGGAGGGCTCAACACCGGGGAGCTGTCTTTT

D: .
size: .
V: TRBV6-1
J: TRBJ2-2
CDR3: CASSEWAGLNTGELFF
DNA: TGCGCCAGCAGTGAATGGGCTGGTCTGAACACCGGGGAGCTGTTTTTT

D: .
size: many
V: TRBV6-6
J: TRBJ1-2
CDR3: CASSQDSYGYTF
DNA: TGTGCCAGCAGCCAGGACAGTTATGGCTACACCTTC

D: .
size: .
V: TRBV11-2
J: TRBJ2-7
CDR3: CASSLDRLASAYYEQYF
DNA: TGTGCGAGCAGCTTAGATCGGTTAGCGTCCGCTTACTACGAGCAGTACTTC

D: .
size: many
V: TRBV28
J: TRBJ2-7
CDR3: CASSFAGDRSYEQYF
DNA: TGTGCCAGCAGTTTTGCAGGCGACCGATCCTACGAGCAGTACTTC

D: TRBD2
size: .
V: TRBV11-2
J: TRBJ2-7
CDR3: CVSSLCRGLVPEQYF
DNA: TGTGTCAGCAGCTTATGTAGGGGACTAGTTCCCGAGCAGTACTTC

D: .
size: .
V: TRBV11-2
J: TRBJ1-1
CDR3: CASGFLTGSNTEAFF
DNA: TGTGCCAGCGGCTTCCTCACCGGTTCGAACACCGAAGCTTTCTTC